A selection of T cell receptor beta chains follows, all from one sample in a study of CD8 T cells in ankylosing spondylitis. TCRdb analysed the 5' RACE reads with MiXCR anew, one entry per CDR3 protein. This table has approximately 150,000 distinct CDR3 sequences, 25% to 35% appearing once. Material: synovial fluid, either unsorted or a sorted T cell fraction (not recorded which). Receptors originate from a male donor with ankylosing spondylitis. The CDR3 runs from the conserved cysteine through the conserved F or W. The order of the fields is clone size, D gene, V gene, J gene, CDR3 DNA, CDR3 protein. A D gene is named only where the DNA matches it firmly. Clone sizes are given selectively: once, few, many, or a class where the clone is expanded.

clone size: few; D gene: TRBD1; V gene: TRBV11-3; J gene: TRBJ1-3; CDR3 DNA: TGTGCCAGCAGCTTACAGGGGGGCTCTGGAAACACCATATATTTT; CDR3 protein: CASSLQGGSGNTIYF
clone size: few; D gene: TRBD1; V gene: TRBV28; J gene: TRBJ1-5; CDR3 DNA: TGTGCCAGCAGGTCCGGGACAGCCAGAAATAGCAATCAGCCCCAGCATTTT; CDR3 protein: CASRSGTARNSNQPQHF
clone size: NA; D gene: TRBD1; V gene: TRBV10-3; J gene: TRBJ1-2; CDR3 DNA: TGTGCCATCAGTGAGTTAGGGGGCGTCTATGGCTACACCTTC; CDR3 protein: CAISELGGVYGYTF
clone size: NA; D gene: TRBD1; V gene: TRBV9; J gene: TRBJ1-1; CDR3 DNA: TGTGCCAGCAGCGTAGGACAGGGGGCGTCGGGAGCTTTCTTT; CDR3 protein: CASSVGQGASGAFF
clone size: NA; D gene: NA; V gene: TRBV29-1; J gene: TRBJ1-1; CDR3 DNA: TGCAGCGCAACAGGAAAGAACACTGAAGCTTTCTTT; CDR3 protein: CSATGKNTEAFF
clone size: few; D gene: NA; V gene: TRBV12-3/TRBV12-4; J gene: TRBJ1-2; CDR3 DNA: TGTGCCAGCACCTTGGGATCCCCTTGGCCCACCTTC; CDR3 protein: CASTLGSPWPTF
clone size: few; D gene: TRBD2; V gene: TRBV20-1; J gene: TRBJ2-1; CDR3 DNA: TGCAGTGCTAGAGGGTCTCGGACTAGCGAGCGTGAGCAGTTCTTC; CDR3 protein: CSARGSRTSEREQFF
clone size: once; D gene: NA; V gene: TRBV7-9; J gene: TRBJ1-2; CDR3 DNA: TGTGCCAGCAGCTTTCCCGGGACATTCCAGGCCAACTATGGCTACACCTTC; CDR3 protein: CASSFPGTFQANYGYTF
clone size: NA; D gene: NA; V gene: TRBV7-2; J gene: TRBJ1-5; CDR3 DNA: TGTGCCAGCAGCTTAATGTCAGGGCGGGATCAGCCCCAGCATTTT; CDR3 protein: CASSLMSGRDQPQHF
clone size: NA; D gene: NA; V gene: TRBV5-6; J gene: TRBJ2-3; CDR3 DNA: TGTGCCAGCAGCTTTTGGCGGGGGCTCACAGATACGCAGTATTTT; CDR3 protein: CASSFWRGLTDTQYF
clone size: NA; D gene: NA; V gene: TRBV5-1; J gene: TRBJ2-2; CDR3 DNA: TGCGCCAGCAGCTTAGGGACTTCAAGAAACACCGGGGAGCTGTTTTTT; CDR3 protein: CASSLGTSRNTGELFF
clone size: NA; D gene: NA; V gene: TRBV5-8; J gene: TRBJ2-5; CDR3 DNA: TGTGCCAGCAGCACAACACAAGAGACCCAGTACTTC; CDR3 protein: CASSTTQETQYF
clone size: few; D gene: NA; V gene: TRBV2; J gene: TRBJ1-1; CDR3 DNA: TGTGCCAGCAGTGAAAGTCTACTGGACACTGAAGCTTTCTTT; CDR3 protein: CASSESLLDTEAFF
clone size: NA; D gene: NA; V gene: TRBV5-1; J gene: TRBJ1-1; CDR3 DNA: TGCGCCAGCAGCTACAGGATGAACACTGAAGCTTTCTTT; CDR3 protein: CASSYRMNTEAFF
clone size: few; D gene: TRBD1; V gene: TRBV9; J gene: TRBJ1-1; CDR3 DNA: TGTGCCAGCAGCGTAGAGGGGGCGAACACTGAAGCTTTCTTT; CDR3 protein: CASSVEGANTEAFF
clone size: few; D gene: TRBD1; V gene: TRBV20-1; J gene: TRBJ2-2; CDR3 DNA: TGCAGTGCCCCAGGGGAAACAGGGGTAACCGGGGAGCTGTTTTTT; CDR3 protein: CSAPGETGVTGELFF
clone size: many; D gene: NA; V gene: TRBV20-1; J gene: TRBJ1-4; CDR3 DNA: TGCAGTGCTAGAGATCGGGGTACTAGTGAAAAACTGTTTTTT; CDR3 protein: CSARDRGTSEKLFF